This T cell receptor (beta chain) was observed in a study of Graves' ophthalmopathy and Graves' hyperthyroidism. The CDR3 covers 16 residues. Per the germline V gene, CDR1 is LGHNA and CDR2 is YNFKEQ. V trimming: 0 bases; J trimming: 8 bases; junction bases outside the gene matches: 11. This clonotype was recorded at least ten times. Its antigen is undetermined. Amplification of TCR beta CDR3 regions used RNA transcripts. Amplification began with first-round RT-PCR using HTBI primers, then second-round multiplex PCR was performed. Each CDR3 protein gets one entry after TCRdb re-called the multiplex PCR reads with MiXCR. The table includes around 1,000,000 distinct CDR3 sequences, about 38% detected once. Broader study findings: A 13-signature model separated ophthalmopathy from stable hyperthyroidism, reaching 85% to 90% sensitivity and approximately 81% specificity cross-validated.

The rearrangement links TRBV4-2 to TRBJ1-2, with 8 positions matching TRBD1. Sequenced input: peripheral blood or thyroid tissue (not recorded which). The source is an adult man with Graves' hyperthyroidism. CDR3: CASSQEFRTGTSGYTF. The CDR3 DNA is TGTGCCAGCAGCCAAGAATTTAGGACAGGGACGTCGGGCTACACCTTC.